Given below is one TCR beta chain in context. In the source study's methods: Amplification from reference gene primers served as the basis for estimated nucleated cell counts. Sequenced by immunoSEQ multiplex PCR; TCRdb stores in-frame clones only, minus some. V and J calls and clone size are given by that table; D and trimming were obtained from the DNA. Of over 30,000 clones listed, approximately 86% were seen once; the top ten hold over 55%. These data belong to a study of blood T cell repertoires in COVID-19. Background on the study: Italy, Spain and the United States were the sources of the convalescent and acute COVID-19 samples. T cells, B-cell-depleted T cells, or PBMCs provided the cDNA or gDNA that served as material.

The sequenced material came from peripheral blood. This receptor was identified in a man aged 65 to 85 with acute or convalescent COVID-19.

CDR3 in amino acids: CAWSGTAGLGEQYF. The CDR3, as DNA: TGTGCCTGGAGTGGTACAGCGGGATTAGGCGAGCAGTACTTC. J is TRBJ2-7 and V is TRBV30; TRBD2 aligns across 7 bases. Germline CDR1 reads GTSNPN; CDR2 reads SVGIG (reference sequence). With 1 base clipped from V and 6 bases from J, the junction kept 9 bases outside the gene matches. The CDR3 spans 14 residues. Complete variable domain (other parts from reference TRBV30 and TRBJ2-7): SQTIHQWPATLVQPVGSPLSLECTVEGTSNPNLYWYRQAAGRGLQLLFYSVGIGQISSEVPQNLSASRPQDRQFILSSKKLLLSDSGFYLCAWSGTAGLGEQYFGPGTRLTVT.